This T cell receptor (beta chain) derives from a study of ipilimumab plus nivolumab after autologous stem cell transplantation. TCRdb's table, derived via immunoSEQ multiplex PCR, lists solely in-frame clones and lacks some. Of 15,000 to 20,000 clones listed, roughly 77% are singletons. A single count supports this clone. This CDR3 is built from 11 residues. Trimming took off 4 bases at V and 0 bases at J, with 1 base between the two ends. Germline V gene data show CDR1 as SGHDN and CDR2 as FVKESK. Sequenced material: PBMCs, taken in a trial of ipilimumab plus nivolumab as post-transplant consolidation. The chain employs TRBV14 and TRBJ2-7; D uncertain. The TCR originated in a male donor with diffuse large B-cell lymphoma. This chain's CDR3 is CASSLSYEQYF. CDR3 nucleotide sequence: TGTGCCAGCAGCCTCTCCTACGAGCAGTACTTC.